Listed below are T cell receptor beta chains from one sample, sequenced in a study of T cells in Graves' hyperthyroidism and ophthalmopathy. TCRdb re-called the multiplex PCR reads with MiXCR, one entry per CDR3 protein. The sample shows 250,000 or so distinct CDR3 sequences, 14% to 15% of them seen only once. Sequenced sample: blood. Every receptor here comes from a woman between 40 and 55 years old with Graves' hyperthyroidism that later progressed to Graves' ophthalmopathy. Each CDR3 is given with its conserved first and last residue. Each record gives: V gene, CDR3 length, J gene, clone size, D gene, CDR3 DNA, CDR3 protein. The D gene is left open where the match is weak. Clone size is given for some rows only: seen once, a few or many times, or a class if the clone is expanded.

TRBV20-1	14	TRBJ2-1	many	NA	TGCAGTCCTCTGGGGAAGAGCTCCTACAATGAGCAGTTCTTC	CSPLGKSSYNEQFF
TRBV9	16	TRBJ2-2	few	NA	TGTGCCAGCAGCGTAGGTCTGGGGATGAACACCGGGGAGCTGTTTTTT	CASSVGLGMNTGELFF
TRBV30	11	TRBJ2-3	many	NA	TGTGCCTGGACTAGCACAGATACGCAGTATTTT	CAWTSTDTQYF
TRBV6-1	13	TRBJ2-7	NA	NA	TGTGCCAGCAGCCACACGGTAAGATACGAGCAGTACTTC	CASSHTVRYEQYF
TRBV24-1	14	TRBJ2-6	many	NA	TGTGCCACCGGCAGGGGAGCTGGGGCCAACGTCCTGACTTTC	CATGRGAGANVLTF
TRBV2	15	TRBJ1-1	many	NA	TGTGCCAGCAGTGAAGGTCCCGGGACCAACACTGAAGCTTTCTTT	CASSEGPGTNTEAFF
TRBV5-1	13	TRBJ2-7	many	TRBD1	TGCGCCAGCAGGGGACAGGCCCCAGACGAGCAGTACTTC	CASRGQAPDEQYF
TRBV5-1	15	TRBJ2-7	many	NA	TGCGCCAGCAGTCTCATCCCGGGGACATCCTACGAGCAGTACTTC	CASSLIPGTSYEQYF
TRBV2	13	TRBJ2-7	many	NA	TGTGCCAGCAGACCCTGGGGGGTTTACGAGCAGTACTTC	CASRPWGVYEQYF
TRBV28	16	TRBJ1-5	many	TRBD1	TGTGCCAGCAGTTCCGACAGGGGGTCCCTCAATCAGCCCCAGCATTTT	CASSSDRGSLNQPQHF
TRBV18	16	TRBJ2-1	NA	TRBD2	TGTGCCAGCATGAAAACAGGACTAGCGGGAGTGGATGAGCAGTTCTTC	CASMKTGLAGVDEQFF
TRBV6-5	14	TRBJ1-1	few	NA	TGTGCCAGCAGTTACGGTTGGCAGAACACTGAAGCTTTCTTT	CASSYGWQNTEAFF
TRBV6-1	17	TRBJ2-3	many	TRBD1	TGTGCCAGCAGTTCATCAGGGGCAGGGGGTTCCTTGGATACGCAGTATTTT	CASSSSGAGGSLDTQYF
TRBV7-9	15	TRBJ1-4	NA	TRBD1	TGTGCCAGCAGTCGGATACAGGGGGCAGGTAAAAAACTGTTTTTT	CASSRIQGAGKKLFF
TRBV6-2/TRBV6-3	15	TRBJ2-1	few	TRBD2	TGTGCCAGCAGTTACGGGACTAGCCTCTACAATGAGCAGTTCTTC	CASSYGTSLYNEQFF
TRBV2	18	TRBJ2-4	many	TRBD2	TGTGCCAGCAGTGAGGGGTATTGGACTAGCGGGAGTATTGGCATTCAGTACTTC	CASSEGYWTSGSIGIQYF
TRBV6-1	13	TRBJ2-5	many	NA	TGTGCCAGCAGCCAACAAGGAAGCGGGACCCAGTACTTC	CASSQQGSGTQYF
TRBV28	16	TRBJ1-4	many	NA	TGTGCCAGCAGTTCAAGGGGGAAAGGGACTAATGAAAAACTGTTTTTT	CASSSRGKGTNEKLFF
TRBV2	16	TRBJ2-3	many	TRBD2	TGTGCCAGCAGTGAAGGGACGACTAGCTTCCCAGATACGCAGTATTTT	CASSEGTTSFPDTQYF
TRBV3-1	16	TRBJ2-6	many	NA	TGTGCCAGCAGCCGCCGAAATGCGGGTCCCGGCAACGTCCTGACTTTC	CASSRRNAGPGNVLTF
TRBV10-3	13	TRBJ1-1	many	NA	TGTGCCACCGGGGGGGGGAGGAACACTGAAGCTTTCTTT	CATGGGRNTEAFF
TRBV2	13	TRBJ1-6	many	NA	TGTGCCAGCAGCCGAGACAGCCATTCACCCCTCCACTTT	CASSRDSHSPLHF
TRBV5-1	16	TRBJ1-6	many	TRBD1	TGCGCCAGCAGCTTGGAGGGGGCCGGCGTTAATTCACCCCTCCACTTT	CASSLEGAGVNSPLHF
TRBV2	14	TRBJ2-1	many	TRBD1	TGTGCCAGCAGTTGGGACAGCTCCTACAATGAGCAGTTCTTC	CASSWDSSYNEQFF
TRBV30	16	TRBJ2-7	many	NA	TGTGCCTGGAGTGTGTGGGACAAGACGAGCTCCTACGAGCAGTACTTC	CAWSVWDKTSSYEQYF
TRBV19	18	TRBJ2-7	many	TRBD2	TGTGCCAGTAGTATGGGGGATATCCGGACTAGTTTCCCCTACGAGCAGTACTTC	CASSMGDIRTSFPYEQYF
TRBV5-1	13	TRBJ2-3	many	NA	TGCGCCAGCAGCTCCGAGGCGCTAGGTACGCAGTATTTT	CASSSEALGTQYF
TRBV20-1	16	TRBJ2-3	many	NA	TGCAGTGCTAGAGCGGTGGGGGACTTAGTCCCCTCGACGCAGTATTTT	CSARAVGDLVPSTQYF
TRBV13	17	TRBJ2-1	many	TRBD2	TGTGCCACCCTATCGTATTGGCAAGGCGGGAGAAAACATGAGCAGTTCTTC	CATLSYWQGGRKHEQFF
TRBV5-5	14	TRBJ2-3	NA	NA	TGTGCCAGCAGATTCCAGGCTAGCACAGATACGCAGTATTTT	CASRFQASTDTQYF
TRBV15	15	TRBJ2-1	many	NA	TGTGCCACCAGCAGAGCGGGGGAAGCCTACAATGAGCAGTTCTTC	CATSRAGEAYNEQFF
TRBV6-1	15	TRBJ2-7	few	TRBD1	TGTGCCAGCACTGTGGGGACAGGGGTCTTCTACGAGCAGTACTTC	CASTVGTGVFYEQYF
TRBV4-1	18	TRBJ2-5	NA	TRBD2	TGCGCCAGCAGCCAGGAACCGGGACTAGCGGGAGGGGGGAAGACCCAGTACTTC	CASSQEPGLAGGGKTQYF
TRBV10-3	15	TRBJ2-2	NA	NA	TGTGCCATCAGTGATGCCCGGGGATACACCGGGGAGCTGTTTTTT	CAISDARGYTGELFF
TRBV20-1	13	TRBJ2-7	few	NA	TGCAGTGCTAGAGAGGGGCAGCCCTACGAGCAGTACTTC	CSAREGQPYEQYF
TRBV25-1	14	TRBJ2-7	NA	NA	TGTGCCAGCAGTGAAGCGGACCCGATCTACGAGCAGTACTTC	CASSEADPIYEQYF
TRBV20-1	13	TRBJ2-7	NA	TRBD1	TGCAGTGCTAGAGAACAGGGGGCCTACGAGCAGTACTTC	CSAREQGAYEQYF
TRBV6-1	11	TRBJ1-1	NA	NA	TGTGCCAGCAGTAGGGCCACTGAAGCTCTCTTT	CASSRATEALF
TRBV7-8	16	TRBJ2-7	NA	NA	TGTGCCAGCAGCTTAGTGACAGGCGATCACTCCTACGAGCAGTACTTC	CASSLVTGDHSYEQYF
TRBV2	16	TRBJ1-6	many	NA	TGTGCCAGCAGGGTCGAGCCGGGACCCGGGGGTTCACCCCTCCACTTT	CASRVEPGPGGSPLHF
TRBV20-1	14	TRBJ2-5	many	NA	TGCAGTGCTGGCGTTGGGGGAATCCAAGAGACCCAGTACTTC	CSAGVGGIQETQYF
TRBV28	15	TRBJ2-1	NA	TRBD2	TGTGCCAGCAGTTTTCAATTAGCGGGAGCCAATGAGCAGTTCTTC	CASSFQLAGANEQFF
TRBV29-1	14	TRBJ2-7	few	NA	TGCAGCGTCGCCCAACCAGGGAGATCGGGCGAGCAGTACTTC	CSVAQPGRSGEQYF